This TCR beta chain derives from a study of OX40 agonist ivuxolimab in advanced cancers. Background on the study: All patients had ivuxolimab intravenously every 2 weeks at 0.01 to 10 mg/kg.

Sequencing was performed with immunoSEQ multiplex PCR; in TCRdb, only in-frame clones are kept and a portion is missing. The sample lists 67,000 or so clones, more than 80% occurring once. The V end was cut by 2 bases, the J end by 7 bases, with 17 bases between. This CDR3 spans 15 amino acids. Germline CDR1 and CDR2: WSHSY and SAAADI. A word on this clone: As yet, its antigen is unknown.

Study-level results: The average count of expanded clones was higher among CD8+ T cells than among CD4+. A proportion of nonresponders additionally exhibited low normalized T-cell clonal expansion.

Source: CD4+ or CD8+ T cells sorted from blood, taken in a trial of the OX40 agonist ivuxolimab. This chain joins TRBV10-2 and TRBJ1-2; D uncertain. This TCR was recovered from an adult with an advanced solid tumor such as melanoma, head and neck, liver or kidney cancer. CDR3 sequence: CASSEVKRTLSGYTF. For the CDR3, the DNA is TGCGCCAGCAGTGAGGTAAAGCGGACCCTCAGTGGCTACACCTTC.